These 6 T cell receptor beta chains were all obtained from the same sample, sequenced in a study of T cell changes during pregnancy in multiple sclerosis. Using immunoSEQ multiplex PCR, the repertoire was profiled, and TCRdb retains in-frame clones only, with some absent. The repertoire holds about 14,000 clones, almost 90% seen once, with 8% to 9% in the top ten. The source material was CD8+ T cells from peripheral blood mononuclear cells, sampled in the first trimester of pregnancy. These TCRs come from a female donor with multiple sclerosis, enrolled in a pregnancy study.

The chain combines TRBV7-2 with TRBJ2-5; D call uncertain. CDR3 length: 14 residues. Germline loops: CDR1 SGHTA, CDR2 FQGNSA. With 2 bases removed from V and 0 bases from J, the gap between germline ends came to 7 bases. CDR3 DNA: TGTGCCAGCAGCTTATCAGTGTACCAAGAGACCCAGTACTTC. Protein product: CASSLSVYQETQYF.

The V call is TRBV15, the J call TRBJ2-7; 9 bases line up with TRBD1. J gave up 5 bases and V 8 bases, and 13 bases lay outside the gene matches. Per the germline V gene, CDR1 is LNHNV and CDR2 is YYDKDF (reference sequence). This CDR3 is 15 amino acids long. The CDR3 sequence: CATSSPGTGKNEQYF. In nucleotides, the CDR3 is TGTGCCACCTCAAGTCCCGGGACAGGGAAGAACGAGCAGTACTTC.

The chain combines TRBV19 with TRBJ2-1; 8 nucleotides agree with TRBD1. Germline CDR1 is LNHDA and CDR2 is SQIVND (reference sequence). The trim removed 5 bases at V and 7 bases at J, leaving 7 bases unmatched. The length of the CDR3 is 14 residues. CDR3 region: CASSADRDSNEQFF. CDR3 coding DNA: TGTGCCAGTAGTGCGGACAGGGATAGTAATGAGCAGTTCTTC.

This chain connects TRBV27 to TRBJ2-5, with D unresolved. The CDR3 contains 14 residues. Trimming stripped 3 bases from V and 7 bases from J, with 15 bases between. Germline V gives CDR1 MNHEY, CDR2 SMNVEV (reference sequence). CDR3 sequence reads: CASSFTPPRGTQYF. CDR3 coding DNA: TGTGCCAGCAGTTTTACCCCCCCACGCGGGACCCAGTACTTC.

The genes are TRBV13 and TRBJ2-5, with TRBD2 as a possible D gene (6 bases). Looked up from germline, CDR1 is PRHDT and CDR2 is FYEKMQ (reference sequence). The CDR3 extends over 13 amino acids. Trimming pared 8 bases from V and 4 bases from J, leaving 14 bases between. The CDR3 DNA follows: TGTGCCAGCTCCAGGGACGGGGGAGAGACCCAGTACTTC. Protein product: CASSRDGGETQYF.

The chain employs TRBV6-6 and TRBJ1-2, with D unclear. CDR1 and CDR2 (germline): MNHNY, SVGAGI (reference sequence). CDR3 length: 12 residues. V was trimmed by 5 bases and J by 4 bases, leaving 8 bases between them. For the CDR3, the DNA is TGTGCCAGCAGTCCATGGGCCTATGGCTACACCTTC. It specifies CASSPWAYGYTF.